This is a list of T cell receptor beta chains from one sample in a study of blood T cell repertoires in COVID-19. Sequencing used immunoSEQ multiplex PCR; TCRdb keeps in-frame clones, though not all of them. The sample includes about 480,000 clones, roughly 91% of them seen just once. The sequenced material came from peripheral blood. These receptors were obtained from a woman between 50 and 59 years old with COVID-19, enrolled during active disease. Each CDR3 is given with its conserved first and last residue. The D gene is left open where the match is weak. For some rows the clone size is stated as once, few or many, or as a class when expanded; others skip it.

cdr3_nt cdr3_aa cdr3_length d_call j_call v_call clone_size
TGCGCCAGCAGGGAGGGCTACGAGCAGTACTTC CASREGYEQYF 11 NA TRBJ2-7 TRBV5-1 NA
TGTGCCAGTAGGAAACAGGAATTCTCCTACGAGCAGTACTTC CASRKQEFSYEQYF 14 NA TRBJ2-7 TRBV19 NA
TGTGCCAGCAAACAGGGGGCGCCGGCTGAAGCTTTCTTT CASKQGAPAEAFF 13 TRBD1 TRBJ1-1 TRBV7-9 once
TGTGCCAGCAGTCGGGACAGCCAAGAGACCCAGTACTTC CASSRDSQETQYF 13 TRBD1 TRBJ2-5 TRBV12-3/TRBV12-4 NA
TGTGCCAGCGACTCGCCTAATCAGCCCCAGCATTTT CASDSPNQPQHF 12 NA TRBJ1-5 TRBV6-5 NA
TGTGCCAGCTCACCATTACTTACAGGAATGAACACTGAAGCTTTCTTT CASSPLLTGMNTEAFF 16 NA TRBJ1-1 TRBV18 NA
TGTGCCAGTAGGCCAGGGACCGACAGGGGGAATGAAAAACTGTTTTTT CASRPGTDRGNEKLFF 16 TRBD1 TRBJ1-4 TRBV19 NA
TGTGCCAGCAGTTATCAAAGCGGGGGGGTTTCAGATACGCAGTATTTT CASSYQSGGVSDTQYF 16 TRBD2 TRBJ2-3 TRBV27 NA
TGCACCAGCAGCCGATACTCTCACGCGGCCAAAAACATTCAGTACTTC CTSSRYSHAAKNIQYF 16 NA TRBJ2-4 TRBV1 NA
TGTGCCAGCAGTTACTATCGTCCAGACAGGGTCGGCACAGATACGCAGTATTTT CASSYYRPDRVGTDTQYF 18 TRBD1 TRBJ2-3 TRBV6-2/TRBV6-3 NA
TGTGCCTGGATGACAGATAACTATGGCTACACCTTC CAWMTDNYGYTF 12 NA TRBJ1-2 TRBV30 NA
TGTGCCAGCAGCCATGAACAGGGTGATGTCAATGGCTACACCTTC CASSHEQGDVNGYTF 15 NA TRBJ1-2 TRBV3-1/TRBV3-2 once
TGTGCCAGCAGCTTAGTGTCACTAGCGGGGGGAGATACGCAGTATTTT CASSLVSLAGGDTQYF 16 TRBD2 TRBJ2-3 TRBV5-4 NA
TGCGCCAGCAGTGGGGCGGGCACCGGAGGGTCGGCCATCGGGGAGCTGTTTTTT CASSGAGTGGSAIGELFF 18 NA TRBJ2-2 TRBV10-1 NA
TGTGCCACATTACAAGACGAGCAGTACTTC CATLQDEQYF 10 NA TRBJ2-7 TRBV2 NA
TGCGCCAGCAGCCCCTCATTGCGGGGGGCTGAAGCTTTCTTT CASSPSLRGAEAFF 14 NA TRBJ1-1 TRBV5-1 NA
TGTGCCAGCAGTAAAGGGGCCCCCGGGGAGCTGTTTTTT CASSKGAPGELFF 13 NA TRBJ2-2 TRBV27 NA
TGTGCCAGCAGCTTGGTGGGCAGACAAGGGCCCCAGCATTTT CASSLVGRQGPQHF 14 NA TRBJ1-5 TRBV5-6 NA
TGTGCCAGCAGTTCATACGACAGGGACGAGCAGTACTTC CASSSYDRDEQYF 13 TRBD1 TRBJ2-7 TRBV27 NA
TGCGCCAGCAGCTTGGAGGGGAATAGCAATCAGCCCCAGCATTTT CASSLEGNSNQPQHF 15 NA TRBJ1-5 TRBV5-1 NA
TGTGCCTGGAGTGTATTAACAGGGGGCTATGGCTACACCTTC CAWSVLTGGYGYTF 14 TRBD1 TRBJ1-2 TRBV30 NA
TGTGCCAGCCGACAGGGGGCGAACACCGGGGAGCTGTTTTTT CASRQGANTGELFF 14 TRBD1 TRBJ2-2 TRBV6-4 few
TGTGCCTCTCGGACAGGGAACGAGCAGTACTTC CASRTGNEQYF 11 TRBD1 TRBJ2-7 TRBV27 NA
TGTGCCTGGAGTGAAGGGGTACTCCTCTCCTATAATTCACCCCTCCACTTT CAWSEGVLLSYNSPLHF 17 NA TRBJ1-6 TRBV30 once
TGTGCCAGTGGGGGACTGGGTGAAAAACTGTTTTTT CASGGLGEKLFF 12 NA TRBJ1-4 TRBV28 once
TGTGCCAGCAGCTTAGGACTACCCTTGGACATTCAGTACTTC CASSLGLPLDIQYF 14 NA TRBJ2-4 TRBV7-2 NA
TGCGCCAGCAGGGCTCCGGGACAGGGTCAGACCACTGAAGCTTTCTTT CASRAPGQGQTTEAFF 16 TRBD1 TRBJ1-1 TRBV10-1 NA
TGTGCCGCACACAGGGAAGCCAATGAGCAGTTCTTC CAAHREANEQFF 12 NA TRBJ2-1 TRBV2 NA
TGTGCCAGCATTGAGCGGGGGGCCACAGATACGCAGTATTTT CASIERGATDTQYF 14 TRBD2 TRBJ2-3 TRBV2 NA
TGCGCCAGCAGCCAAGGGCCTGACAGGGAAGCTTTCTTT CASSQGPDREAFF 13 NA TRBJ1-1 TRBV4-1 NA
TGTGCCAGCAGTGAATCGTCTCCTCGGTGGTCCCGGGACTATGGCTACACCTTC CASSESSPRWSRDYGYTF 18 NA TRBJ1-2 TRBV6-1 NA
TGTGCCAGCAGCGTAGGGTCCCCTCGGGGCTACACCTTC CASSVGSPRGYTF 13 NA TRBJ1-2 TRBV9 NA
TGTGCCAGCAGTTTCGGGACAGGCAGCTATGGCTACACCTTC CASSFGTGSYGYTF 14 TRBD1 TRBJ1-2 TRBV6-5 NA
TGTGCCAGCAGCAAAACCGGGACTAGCGGGGGCTATTCGGGGCAGTTCTTC CASSKTGTSGGYSGQFF 17 TRBD2 TRBJ2-1 TRBV7-3 NA
TGTGCCAGTAGACCCTTCATGGACATGAACACTGAAGCTTTCTTT CASRPFMDMNTEAFF 15 NA TRBJ1-1 TRBV19 NA
TGTGCCAGTAGTGCCACAGCCGGGGACTTCTTCGCGGTGAGTGAGCAGTTCTTC CASSATAGDFFAVSEQFF 18 NA TRBJ2-1 TRBV19 NA
TGTGCCAGCACCCCCCCGGGGAGGACAGATACGCAGTATTTT CASTPPGRTDTQYF 14 NA TRBJ2-3 TRBV6-5 NA
TGTGCCAGCAGCTGGGGGACTAGCGGGGGCCGCTACGAGCAGTACTTC CASSWGTSGGRYEQYF 16 TRBD2 TRBJ2-7 TRBV5-4 NA
TGTGCCAGCAGCTTTCCCGGGGGGCTCTACAATGAGCAGTTCTTC CASSFPGGLYNEQFF 15 NA TRBJ2-1 TRBV5-4 NA
TGTGCCAGCAGCTCTCATTTAGCGGTCCCTTCTGGGGCCAACGTCCTGACTTTC CASSSHLAVPSGANVLTF 18 NA TRBJ2-6 TRBV7-2 NA